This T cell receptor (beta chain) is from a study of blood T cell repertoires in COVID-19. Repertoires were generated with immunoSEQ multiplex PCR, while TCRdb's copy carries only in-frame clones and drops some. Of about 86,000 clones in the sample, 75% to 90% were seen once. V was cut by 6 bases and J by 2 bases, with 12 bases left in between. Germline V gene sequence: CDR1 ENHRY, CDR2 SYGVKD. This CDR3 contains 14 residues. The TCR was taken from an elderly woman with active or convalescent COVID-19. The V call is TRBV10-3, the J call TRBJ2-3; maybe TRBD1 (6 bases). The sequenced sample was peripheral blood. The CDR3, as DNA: TGTGCCATCAGCCCCACAGGGATCACAGATACGCAGTATTTT. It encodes CAISPTGITDTQYF.